These 20 T cell receptor beta chains were all obtained from the same sample, sequenced in a study of T cell responses to AZD1222 COVID-19 vaccine. Libraries were prepared by immunoSEQ multiplex PCR; TCRdb keeps only in-frame clonotypes and omits some of them. The table has more than 85,000 clones, around 85% seen once. The sequenced sample was peripheral blood, obtained 28 days after the second AZD1222 dose. All receptors derive from an adult who received the AZD1222 COVID-19 vaccine.

The chain links TRBV5-1 to TRBJ2-3; tentative D call: TRBD2 (5 bases). V lost 4 bases and J lost 1, with 10 bases in between. This CDR3 comprises 14 residues. CDR1 and CDR2 from the germline V gene are SGHRS and YFSETQ. This CDR3 is CASSPGGRTDTQYF. The DNA of the CDR3 is TGCGCCAGCAGCCCCGGCGGGCGCACAGATACGCAGTATTTT. The full variable domain, with the rest looked up from reference TRBV5-1 and TRBJ2-3, is KAGVTQTPRYLIKTRGQQVTLSCSPISGHRSVSWYQQTPGQGLQFLFEYFSETQRNKGNFPGRFSGRQFSNSRSEMNVSTLELGDSALYLCASSPGGRTDTQYFGPGTRLTVL.

The V gene is TRBV27, the J gene TRBJ1-1; a weak D match, TRBD1 (6 bases). Germline CDR1 reads MNHEY; CDR2 reads SMNVEV (reference sequence). V dropped 3 bases and J dropped 1 base, with 9 bases sitting between them. CDR3 size: 14 residues. The CDR3 bases are TGTGCCAGCAGTTTTCGGGACAAGAACACTGAAGCTTTCTTT. Protein product: CASSFRDKNTEAFF.

This chain joins TRBV7-8 and TRBJ1-1; the D gene is possibly TRBD1 (6 bases). Trimming stripped 4 bases from V and 1 base from J, with 13 bases between. This CDR3 is built from 15 residues. Germline V gene sequence: CDR1 SGHVS, CDR2 FQNEAQ. CDR3 DNA: TGTGCCAGCAGCTATCGCCCGGGACAGAACACTGAAGCTTTCTTT. Amino acid sequence: CASSYRPGQNTEAFF.

This rearrangement joins TRBV7-6 to TRBJ2-7, with TRBD1 matching over 9 bases. The CDR3 runs to 14 residues. CDR1 and CDR2 (germline): SGHVS, FNYEAQ. The trim removed 2 bases at V and 4 bases at J, leaving 3 bases unmatched. The CDR3 nucleotides read TGTGCCAGCAGCTTAACAGGGGGCTGGTACGAGCAGTACTTC. This codes for CASSLTGGWYEQYF. Supplemented by reference TRBV7-6 and TRBJ2-7, the full variable domain reads GAGVSQSPRYKVTKRGQDVALRCDPISGHVSLYWYRQALGQGPEFLTYFNYEAQQDKSGLPNDRFSAERPEGSISTLTIQRTEQRDSAMYRCASSLTGGWYEQYFGPGTRLTVT.

The chain combines TRBV5-8 with TRBJ1-1, with unresolved D. Trimming cost V 1 base and J 1 base, with 11 bases left between them. Germline V gene sequence: CDR1 SGHTS, CDR2 YDEGEE. The CDR3 length is 15 residues. As DNA, the CDR3 is TGTGCCAGCAGCTTGCCTAAACGGGGGAACACTGAAGCTTTCTTT. This encodes CASSLPKRGNTEAFF.

This clone was seen once. The chain links TRBV13 to TRBJ1-3; D possibly corresponds to TRBD1 (5 bases). Germline V gene data show CDR1 as PRHDT and CDR2 as FYEKMQ (reference sequence). The ends were cut back, 5 bases at V and 1 base at J, with 12 bases in the middle. The CDR3 is 15 residues long. CDR3 in DNA: TGTGCCAGCAGCCATACGGGGGAATCTGGAAACACCATATATTTT. It codes for CASSHTGESGNTIYF.

This clone was seen a single time. J is TRBJ1-2 and V is TRBV9, with 11 positions matching TRBD1. CDR1 SGDLS and CDR2 YYNGEE come from the germline V gene. With V trimmed by 4 bases and J by 4 bases, 9 bases remained unmatched. CDR3 length equals 16 residues. CDR3 bases: TGTGCCAGCAGCCCCCATACCGGGACAGGGGGCTATGGCTACACCTTC. The encoded protein is CASSPHTGTGGYGYTF.

The chain has TRBV10-1 and TRBJ1-1, with no clear D. CDR1 is WNHNN and CDR2 is SYGVQD in the germline V gene (reference sequence). This CDR3 is built from 14 residues. The V end was cut by 8 bases, the J end by 0 bases, with 13 bases between. The CDR3 sequence is CASRASEMNTEAFF. For the CDR3, the DNA is TGCGCCAGCCGAGCCTCAGAAATGAACACTGAAGCTTTCTTT.

The chain carries TRBV11-2 and TRBJ1-1; TRBD1 might be the D (5 bases). Germline V lookup: CDR1 SGHAT, CDR2 FQNNGV. There are 15 residues in the CDR3. V gave up 5 bases and J gave up 4 bases, with 17 bases separating them. CDR3 sequence reads: CASSPQEVGLTEAFF. Written as DNA, the CDR3 is TGTGCCAGCAGCCCCCAAGAAGTGGGGCTCACTGAAGCTTTCTTT.

V is TRBV5-6 and J is TRBJ2-7; D gene unclear. The CDR3 loop spans 12 amino acids. Per the germline V gene, CDR1 is SGHDT and CDR2 is YYEEEE. The V end was cut by 1 base, the J end by 5 bases, with 7 bases between. The CDR3 sequence is CASSLLGNEQYF. CDR3 in DNA: TGTGCCAGCAGCTTGCTAGGGAACGAGCAGTACTTC.

This chain links TRBV7-9 with TRBJ2-7; D gene ambiguous. Germline V gene sequence: CDR1 SEHNR, CDR2 FQNEAQ (reference sequence). The CDR3 spans 12 residues. V dropped 6 bases and J dropped 4 bases, with 10 bases sitting between them. In nucleotides, the CDR3 is TGTGCCAGCAGTCCCCAGCCTTACGAGCAGTACTTC. Translated, it gives CASSPQPYEQYF.

This chain links TRBV7-8 with TRBJ1-6; tentatively, D is TRBD1 (5 bases). The germline gives CDR1 SGHVS, CDR2 FQNEAQ. V was cut by 1 base and J by 4 bases, with 8 bases left in between. The CDR3 extends over 15 amino acids. CDR3 residues: CASSLEGFYNSPLHF. The CDR3 DNA reads TGTGCCAGCAGCTTAGAGGGGTTTTATAATTCACCCCTCCACTTT.

The J gene is TRBJ1-5, the V gene TRBV6-5; TRBD1 matches at 8 bases. Looked up from germline, CDR1 is MNHEY and CDR2 is SVGAGI. This CDR3 comprises 13 residues. After removal of 10 bases from V and 2 bases from J, the junction contained 4 bases not matched to a gene. As DNA, the CDR3 is TGTGCCATCGAGACAGGGGGCAATCAGCCCCAGCATTTT. Residues: CAIETGGNQPQHF.

The chain employs TRBV2 and TRBJ1-5; the match to TRBD1 covers 7 bases. This CDR3 has 14 amino acids. Germline CDR1 SNHLY, CDR2 FYNNEI. J was trimmed by 7 bases and V by 6 bases; bases with no gene match: 9. This chain's CDR3 is CASSLRQGIQPQHF. The CDR3 coding sequence is TGTGCCAGCAGCCTAAGACAGGGTATCCAGCCCCAGCATTTT.

This clone was detected only a few times. This sequence joins TRBV5-1 and TRBJ2-1; D may correspond to TRBD1 or TRBD2 (7 bases each). The V and J ends lost 1 base and 10 bases respectively, with 18 bases between them. Germline V gene sequence: CDR1 SGHRS, CDR2 YFSETQ. CDR3 size: 15 residues. The CDR3 sequence is CASSLFRGGGSEQFF. In DNA form, the CDR3 reads TGCGCCAGCAGCTTGTTCAGGGGAGGGGGCTCCGAGCAGTTCTTC. The complete variable domain, with remaining parts taken from reference TRBV5-1 and TRBJ2-1, reads KAGVTQTPRYLIKTRGQQVTLSCSPISGHRSVSWYQQTPGQGLQFLFEYFSETQRNKGNFPGRFSGRQFSNSRSEMNVSTLELGDSALYLCASSLFRGGGSEQFFGPGTRLTVL.

This chain uses TRBV6-5 with TRBJ2-7, with D perhaps matching TRBD1 or TRBD2 (5 bases each). This CDR3 is built from 15 residues. CDR1 MNHEY and CDR2 SVGAGI come from the germline V gene. The V gene lost 7 bases and the J gene lost 1 base, with 17 bases spanning the gap. The CDR3 coding sequence is TGTGCCAGCAAAACCGGGGCCCTTGGATCCTACGAGCAGTACTTC. It is translated as CASKTGALGSYEQYF.

The chain combines TRBV2 with TRBJ2-5; tentative D call: TRBD2 (5 bases). Germline V CDR1 and CDR2: SNHLY, FYNNEI. V lost 4 bases and J lost 2, with 8 bases in between. There are 13 residues in the CDR3. CDR3: CASSGGVQETQYF. CDR3 nucleotide sequence: TGTGCCAGCAGTGGGGGAGTACAAGAGACCCAGTACTTC.

In this sample, this clone turned up a few times. The rearrangement links TRBV9 to TRBJ2-2; TRBD2 might be the D (6 bases). Germline lookup yields CDR1 SGDLS and CDR2 YYNGEE. CDR3 length: 13 amino acids. Trimming took off 7 bases at V and 7 bases at J, with 14 bases between the two ends. DNA of the CDR3: TGTGCCAGCGGGGACTCCCCGGACGGGGAGCTGTTTTTT. Its protein is CASGDSPDGELFF.

The chain uses TRBV7-9 and TRBJ1-1; tentative D call: TRBD1 (5 bases). V was cut by 5 bases and J by 5 bases, with 9 bases left in between. This CDR3 spans 12 amino acids. The germline V gene has CDR1 SEHNR and CDR2 FQNEAQ (reference sequence). CDR3 in DNA: TGTGCCAGCAGCGTTAACAGGACTGAAGCTTTCTTT. Protein: CASSVNRTEAFF.

The rearrangement uses TRBV7-3 and TRBJ1-1; D remains ambiguous. CDR1 is SGHTA and CDR2 is FQGTGA in the germline V gene. This CDR3 region has 13 residues. Trimming cost V 5 bases and J 4 bases, with 11 bases left between them. The CDR3 DNA follows: TGTGCCAGCAGCGCCGCCCCCTTCACTGAAGCTTTCTTT. Amino acids: CASSAAPFTEAFF.